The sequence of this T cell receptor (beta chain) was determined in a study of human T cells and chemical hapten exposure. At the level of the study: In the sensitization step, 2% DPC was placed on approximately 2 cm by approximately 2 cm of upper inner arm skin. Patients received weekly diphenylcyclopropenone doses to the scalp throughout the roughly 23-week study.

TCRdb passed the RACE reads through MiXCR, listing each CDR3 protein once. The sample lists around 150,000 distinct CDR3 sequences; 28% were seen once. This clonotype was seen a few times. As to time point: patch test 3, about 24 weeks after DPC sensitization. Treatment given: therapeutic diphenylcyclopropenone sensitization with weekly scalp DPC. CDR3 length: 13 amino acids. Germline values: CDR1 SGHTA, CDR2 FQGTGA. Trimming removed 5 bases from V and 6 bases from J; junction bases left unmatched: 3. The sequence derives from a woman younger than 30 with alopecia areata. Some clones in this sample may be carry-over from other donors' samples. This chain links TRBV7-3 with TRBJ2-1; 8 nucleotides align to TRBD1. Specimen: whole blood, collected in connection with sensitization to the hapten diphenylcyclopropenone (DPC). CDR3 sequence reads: CASSKTGGNEQFF. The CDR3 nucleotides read TGTGCCAGCAGCAAAACAGGGGGCAATGAGCAGTTCTTC.